Below, 2 T cell receptor beta chains from the same sample are listed, as sequenced in a study of patients and donors after allogeneic stem cell transplantation. MiXCR, applied by TCRdb to the RT-PCR reads, yields one record per CDR3 protein. The table records more than 150,000 distinct CDR3 sequences, less than 45% of them present only once. Sequenced material: blood, either unsorted or a sorted T cell fraction (not recorded which). The source is a human donor who was either an allogeneic HSCT recipient or a stem cell or donor lymphocyte infusion donor (not recorded which). It is not recorded whose cells these are; they may come from a transplant donor.

The V gene is TRBV18, the J gene TRBJ1-1, with 10 positions matching TRBD1. Trimming removed 2 bases from V and 3 bases from J; junction bases left unmatched: 3. Germline V gene sequence: CDR1 KGHSH, CDR2 LQKENI. This CDR3 spans 15 amino acids. CDR3 loop: CASSPDRGRDTEAFF. The CDR3 nucleotides read TGTGCCAGCTCACCAGACAGGGGGCGAGACACTGAAGCTTTCTTT.

A note on this clonotype: A read error may account for a junction end that differs from germline. V gene TRBV12-3 or TRBV12-4 combines with J gene TRBJ1-2; D is unresolved. The CDR3 is 11 amino acids. CDR3 bases: TGTGCCATCAGTTTCGGCAGCACCTACACCTTC. As protein: CAISFGSTYTF.